This T cell receptor (beta chain) was found in a study of CD8 T cells in Susac syndrome. Broader study findings: CD8+ clonal expansion in Susac was maximal in TEMRA cells and in active patients. By the study's own acknowledgment, its TCR sequencing and HLA analysis included relatively few individuals.

Random hexamers served to reverse transcribe about 0.5 to 1 ug RNA. TCR beta CDR3 was amplified by immunoSEQ covering 54 Vbeta and 13 Jbeta. TCRdb used MiXCR to reprocess the immunoSEQ multiplex PCR reads, holding one entry per CDR3 protein. The data contain around 100,000 distinct CDR3 sequences, 95% of them singletons. Note on this clonotype: The antigen is undetermined.

Germline CDR1 LGHNA, CDR2 YNFKEQ. Trimming took off 7 bases at V and 4 bases at J, with 13 bases between the two ends. The CDR3 is 13 residues long. Isolation of CD8+ and CD4+ T cells was performed negatively, whereas enrichment of TEMRA cells was done by FACS. The sequenced sample was CD8+ T cells from PBMCs. This sequence originates from a human donor with Susac syndrome. The chain is built from TRBV4-2 and TRBJ1-2; possibly TRBD1 for D (6 bases). The CDR3 nucleotides are TGTGCCAGCATGGGGGGCAGGGCCTATGGCTACACCTTC. It is translated as CASMGGRAYGYTF.